This T cell receptor (beta chain) was identified in a study of monozygotic twins with inflammatory bowel disease. The CDR3 totals 15 residues. From germline, CDR1 is MDHEN and CDR2 SYDVKM. Study-wide points: IBD patients exhibited fewer clonotypes shared with other individuals than healthy twins, particularly with disease activity. Ultimately, a single strong signal or clonotype associated with IBD was not supported.

For this clonotype: What it recognizes is unknown.

Nested PCRs (approximately 17 and 9 cycles, two total) were applied to TCRalpha and TCRbeta cDNA. TCRdb re-called the 5' RACE reads and catalogs CDR3 proteins one per entry, DNA excluded. Its table lists fewer than 550,000 distinct CDR3 sequences. This TCR was sampled from a human donor with ulcerative colitis or Crohn's disease, or a healthy co-twin of an affected twin (not recorded which). This chain connects TRBV28 to TRBJ2-2; checking the TCRdb D call of TRBD1 is not possible without DNA. What was sequenced was blood. The CDR3: CASSHRGSGTGELFF.